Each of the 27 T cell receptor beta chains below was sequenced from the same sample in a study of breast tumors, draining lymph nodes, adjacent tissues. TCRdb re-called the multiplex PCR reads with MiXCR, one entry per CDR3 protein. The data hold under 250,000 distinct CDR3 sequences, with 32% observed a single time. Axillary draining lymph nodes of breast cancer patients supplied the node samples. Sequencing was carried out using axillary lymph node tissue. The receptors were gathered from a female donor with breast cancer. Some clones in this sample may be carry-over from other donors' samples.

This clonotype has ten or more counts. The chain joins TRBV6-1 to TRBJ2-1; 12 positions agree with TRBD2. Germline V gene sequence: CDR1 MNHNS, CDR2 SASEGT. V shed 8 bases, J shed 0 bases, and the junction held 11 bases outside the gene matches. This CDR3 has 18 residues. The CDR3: CASRPGTSGLSSYNEQFF. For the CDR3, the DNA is TGTGCCAGCCGCCCCGGGACTAGCGGGCTGAGCTCCTACAATGAGCAGTTCTTC.

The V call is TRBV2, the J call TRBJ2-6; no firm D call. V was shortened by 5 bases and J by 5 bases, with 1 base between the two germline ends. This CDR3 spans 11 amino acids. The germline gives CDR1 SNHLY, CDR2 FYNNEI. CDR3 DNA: TGTGCCAGCAGTTGGGCCAACGTCCTGACTTTC. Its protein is CASSWANVLTF.

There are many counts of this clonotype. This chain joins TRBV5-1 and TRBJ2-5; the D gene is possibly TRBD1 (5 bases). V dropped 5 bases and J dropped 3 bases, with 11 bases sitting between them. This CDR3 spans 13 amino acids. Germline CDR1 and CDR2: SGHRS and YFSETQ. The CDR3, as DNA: TGCGCCAGCAGACTCACGACAGAAGAGACCCAGTACTTC. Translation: CASRLTTEETQYF.

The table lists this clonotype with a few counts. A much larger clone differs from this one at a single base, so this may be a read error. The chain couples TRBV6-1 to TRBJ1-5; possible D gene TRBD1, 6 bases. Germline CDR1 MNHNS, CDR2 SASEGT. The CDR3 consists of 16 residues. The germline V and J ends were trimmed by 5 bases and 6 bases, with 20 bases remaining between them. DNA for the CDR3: TGTGCCAGCAGTCCCCCTACAGGGAGCGGGGGTCAGCCCCAGCATTTT. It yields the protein CASSPPTGSGGQPQHF.

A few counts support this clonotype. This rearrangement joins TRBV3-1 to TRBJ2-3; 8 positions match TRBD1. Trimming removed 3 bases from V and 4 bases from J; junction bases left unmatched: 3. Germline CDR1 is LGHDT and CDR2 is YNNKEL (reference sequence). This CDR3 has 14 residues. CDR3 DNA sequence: TGTGCCAGCAGCCATTGGACAGGGCCAGATACGCAGTATTTT. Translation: CASSHWTGPDTQYF.

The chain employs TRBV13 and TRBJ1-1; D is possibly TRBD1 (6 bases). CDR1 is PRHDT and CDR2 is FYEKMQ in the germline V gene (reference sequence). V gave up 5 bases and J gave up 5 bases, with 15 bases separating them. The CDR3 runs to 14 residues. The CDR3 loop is CASSPAQGETEAFF. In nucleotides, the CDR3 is TGTGCCAGCAGCCCTGCACAGGGTGAAACTGAAGCTTTCTTT.

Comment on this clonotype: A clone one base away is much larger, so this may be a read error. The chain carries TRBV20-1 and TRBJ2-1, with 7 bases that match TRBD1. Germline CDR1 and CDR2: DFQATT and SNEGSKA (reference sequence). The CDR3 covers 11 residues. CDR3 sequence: CSARGYNEQSF. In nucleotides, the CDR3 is TGCAGTGCCAGGGGGTACAATGAGCAGTCCTTC.

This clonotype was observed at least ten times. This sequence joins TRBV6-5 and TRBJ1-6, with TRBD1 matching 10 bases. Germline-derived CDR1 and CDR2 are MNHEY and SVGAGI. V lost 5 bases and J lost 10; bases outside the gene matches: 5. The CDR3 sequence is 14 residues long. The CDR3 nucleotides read TGTGCCAGCAGTGGGGACAGGGGAGGCTCACCCCTCCACTTT. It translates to CASSGDRGGSPLHF.

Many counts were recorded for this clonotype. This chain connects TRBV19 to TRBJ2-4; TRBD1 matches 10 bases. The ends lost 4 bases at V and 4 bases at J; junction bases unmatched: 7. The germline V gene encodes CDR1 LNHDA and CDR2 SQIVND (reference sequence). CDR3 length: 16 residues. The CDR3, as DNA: TGTGCCAGTAGTACCCCACGGGGACAGGGGAAAAACATTCAGTACTTC. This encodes CASSTPRGQGKNIQYF.

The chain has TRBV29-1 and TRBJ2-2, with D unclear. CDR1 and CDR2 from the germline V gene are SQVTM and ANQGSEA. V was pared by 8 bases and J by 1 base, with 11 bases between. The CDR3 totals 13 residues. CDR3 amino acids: CSLRALNTGELFF. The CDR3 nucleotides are TGCAGCTTAAGAGCGCTGAACACCGGGGAGCTGTTTTTT.

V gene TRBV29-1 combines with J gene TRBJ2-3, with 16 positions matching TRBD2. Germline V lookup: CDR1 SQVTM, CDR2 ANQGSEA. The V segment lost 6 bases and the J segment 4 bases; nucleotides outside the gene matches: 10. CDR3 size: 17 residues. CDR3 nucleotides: TGCAGCGTGACCGGTGGGGGGACTAGCGGGAGGGCAGATACGCAGTATTTT. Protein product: CSVTGGGTSGRADTQYF.

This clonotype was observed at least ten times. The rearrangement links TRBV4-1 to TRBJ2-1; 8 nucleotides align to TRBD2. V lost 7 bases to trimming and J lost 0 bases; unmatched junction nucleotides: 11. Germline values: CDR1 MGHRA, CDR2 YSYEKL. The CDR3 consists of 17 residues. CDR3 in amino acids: CASNLRGAVRSYNEQFF. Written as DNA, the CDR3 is TGCGCCAGCAACCTGCGGGGGGCCGTACGCTCCTACAATGAGCAGTTCTTC.

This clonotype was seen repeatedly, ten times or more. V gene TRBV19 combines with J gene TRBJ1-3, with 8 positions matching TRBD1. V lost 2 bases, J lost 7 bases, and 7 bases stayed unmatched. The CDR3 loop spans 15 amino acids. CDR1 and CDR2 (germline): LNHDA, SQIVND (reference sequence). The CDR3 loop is CASSIQDREYNTIYF. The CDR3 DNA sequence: TGTGCCAGTAGTATACAGGACAGGGAATACAACACCATATATTTT.

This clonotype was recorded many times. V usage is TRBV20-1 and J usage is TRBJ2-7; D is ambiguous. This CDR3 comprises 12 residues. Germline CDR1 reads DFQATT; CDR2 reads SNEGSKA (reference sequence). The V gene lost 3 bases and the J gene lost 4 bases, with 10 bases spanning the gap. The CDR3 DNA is TGCAGTGCTAGTCGGGCAGGTTACGAGCAGTACTTC. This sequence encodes CSASRAGYEQYF.

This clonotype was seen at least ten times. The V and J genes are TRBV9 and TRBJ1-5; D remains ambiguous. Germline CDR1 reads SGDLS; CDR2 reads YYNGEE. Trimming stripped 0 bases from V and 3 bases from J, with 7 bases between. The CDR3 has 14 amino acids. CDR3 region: CASSVGSSNQPQHF. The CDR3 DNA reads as TGTGCCAGCAGCGTAGGAAGTTCCAATCAGCCCCAGCATTTT.

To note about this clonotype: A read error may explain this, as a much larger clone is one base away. The DNA for the CDR3 is TGTGCCAGCAGGGCCTATGCAGATACGCAGTATTTT. It codes for CASRAYADTQYF. This sequence joins TRBV28 and TRBJ2-3; no firm D call. The CDR3 runs to 12 residues. V was trimmed by 6 bases and J by 4 bases, leaving 8 bases between them. Germline CDR1 and CDR2: MDHEN and SYDVKM.

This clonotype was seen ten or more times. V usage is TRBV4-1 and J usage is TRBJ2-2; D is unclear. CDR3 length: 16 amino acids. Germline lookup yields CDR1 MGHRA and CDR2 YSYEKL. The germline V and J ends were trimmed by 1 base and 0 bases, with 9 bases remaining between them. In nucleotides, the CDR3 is TGCGCCAGCAGCCAAGGAGTTATAGCGAACACCGGGGAGCTGTTTTTT. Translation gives CASSQGVIANTGELFF.

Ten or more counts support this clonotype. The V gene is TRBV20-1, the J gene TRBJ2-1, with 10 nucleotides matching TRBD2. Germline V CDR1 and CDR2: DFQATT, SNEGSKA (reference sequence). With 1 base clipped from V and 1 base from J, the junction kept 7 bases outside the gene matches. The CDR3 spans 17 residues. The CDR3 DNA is TGCAGTGCTAGAGTCGCTAGCGGGAGTGTGTCCTACAATGAGCAGTTCTTC. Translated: CSARVASGSVSYNEQFF.

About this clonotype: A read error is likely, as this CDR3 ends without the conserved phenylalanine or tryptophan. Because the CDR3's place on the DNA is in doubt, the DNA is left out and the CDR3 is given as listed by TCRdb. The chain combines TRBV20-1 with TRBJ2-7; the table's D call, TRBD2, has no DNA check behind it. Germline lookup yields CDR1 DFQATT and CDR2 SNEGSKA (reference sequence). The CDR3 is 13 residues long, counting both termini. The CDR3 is CSAERGGRGEQHL.

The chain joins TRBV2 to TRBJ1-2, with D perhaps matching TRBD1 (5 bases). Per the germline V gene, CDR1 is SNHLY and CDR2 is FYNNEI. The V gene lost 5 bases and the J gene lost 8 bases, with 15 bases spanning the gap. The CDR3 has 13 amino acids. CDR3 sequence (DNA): TGTGCCAGCAGTCAAACAGGAAACCGCGGCTACACCTTC. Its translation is CASSQTGNRGYTF. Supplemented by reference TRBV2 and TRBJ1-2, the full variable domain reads EPEVTQTPSHQVTQMGQEVILRCVPISNHLYFYWYRQILGQKVEFLVSFYNNEISEKSEIFDDQFSVERPDGSNFTLKIRSTKLEDSAMYFCASSQTGNRGYTFGSGTRLTVV.

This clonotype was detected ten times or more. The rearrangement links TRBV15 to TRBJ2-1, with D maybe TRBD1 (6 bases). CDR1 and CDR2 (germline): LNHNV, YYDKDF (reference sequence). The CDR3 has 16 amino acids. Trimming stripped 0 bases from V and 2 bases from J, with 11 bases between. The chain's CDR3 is CATSRDFRGTYNEQFF. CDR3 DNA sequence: TGTGCCACCAGCAGAGATTTCAGGGGCACCTACAATGAGCAGTTCTTC.

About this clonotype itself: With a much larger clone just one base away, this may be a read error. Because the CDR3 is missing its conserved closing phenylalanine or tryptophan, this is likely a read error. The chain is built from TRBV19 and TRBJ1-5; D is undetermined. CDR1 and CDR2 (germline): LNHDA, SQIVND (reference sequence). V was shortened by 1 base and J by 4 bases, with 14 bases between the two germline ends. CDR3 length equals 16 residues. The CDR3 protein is CASSIGFGLGNQPQHS. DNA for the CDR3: TGTGCCAGTAGTATAGGGTTCGGATTAGGGAATCAGCCCCAGCATTCT.

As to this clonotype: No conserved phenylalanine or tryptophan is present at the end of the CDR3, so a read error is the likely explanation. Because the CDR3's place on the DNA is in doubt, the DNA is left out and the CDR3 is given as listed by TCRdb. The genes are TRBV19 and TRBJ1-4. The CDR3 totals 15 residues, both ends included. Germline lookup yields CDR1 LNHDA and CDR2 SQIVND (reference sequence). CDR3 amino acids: CATSDKGRGSRKLSL.

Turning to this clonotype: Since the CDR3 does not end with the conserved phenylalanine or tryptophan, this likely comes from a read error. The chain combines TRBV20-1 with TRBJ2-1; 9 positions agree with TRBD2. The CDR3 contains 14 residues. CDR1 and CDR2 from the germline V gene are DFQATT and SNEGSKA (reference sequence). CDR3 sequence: CSARLAGGFGEQFS. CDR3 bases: TGCAGCGCTAGATTGGCGGGAGGGTTTGGGGAGCAGTTCTCC.

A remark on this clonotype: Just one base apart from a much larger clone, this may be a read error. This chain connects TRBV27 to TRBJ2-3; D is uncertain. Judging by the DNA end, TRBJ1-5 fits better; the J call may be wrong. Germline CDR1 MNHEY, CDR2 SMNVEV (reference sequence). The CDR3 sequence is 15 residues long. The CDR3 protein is CASSPSGRAGNTQHF. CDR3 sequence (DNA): TGTGCCAGCAGTCCAAGCGGGAGGGCCGGGAATACGCAGCATTTT.

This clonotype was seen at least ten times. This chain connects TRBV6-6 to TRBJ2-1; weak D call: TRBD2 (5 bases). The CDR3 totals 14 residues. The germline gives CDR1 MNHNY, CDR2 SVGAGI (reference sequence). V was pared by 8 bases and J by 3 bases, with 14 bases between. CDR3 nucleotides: TGTGCCAGCTGTCCTGGCGGGCTCTACAATGAGCAGTTCTTC. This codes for CASCPGGLYNEQFF.

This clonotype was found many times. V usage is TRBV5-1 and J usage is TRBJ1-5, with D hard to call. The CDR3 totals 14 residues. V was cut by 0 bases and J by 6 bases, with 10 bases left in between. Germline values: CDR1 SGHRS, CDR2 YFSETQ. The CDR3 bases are TGCGCCAGCAGCTTGGGCGTGGCCGGTCAGCCCCAGCATTTT. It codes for CASSLGVAGQPQHF.